Listed here are 23 T cell receptor beta chains from one sample, sequenced in a study of blood T cell repertoires in COVID-19. Sequencing used immunoSEQ multiplex PCR; TCRdb keeps in-frame clones, though not all of them. The sample has more than 110,000 clones; approximately 90% are singletons. Material for sequencing was peripheral blood. The receptors here all came from a woman aged 40 to 55 with acute or convalescent COVID-19.

The CDR3 DNA reads as TGTGCCAGCAGCCCTCTGGTGGTACAGGGGATCTCCTACGAGCAGTACTTC. Its translation: CASSPLVVQGISYEQYF. The rearrangement uses TRBV27 and TRBJ2-7, with 7 positions matching TRBD1. The CDR3 length is 17 residues. Trimming cost V 6 bases and J 0 bases; bases outside gene matches: 14. Germline CDR1 is MNHEY and CDR2 is SMNVEV (reference sequence).

This clone appeared many times. V is TRBV4-3 and J is TRBJ1-2; a possible D gene is TRBD1 (6 bases). CDR1 is LGHNA and CDR2 is YSLEER in the germline V gene. The germline V and J ends were trimmed by 1 base and 4 bases, with 13 bases remaining between them. The CDR3 is made up of 15 amino acids. CDR3 protein: CASSQGTVGAYGYTF. CDR3 DNA sequence: TGCGCCAGCAGCCAAGGGACAGTCGGAGCCTATGGCTACACCTTC.

The chain carries TRBV4-3 and TRBJ2-1, with D possibly matching TRBD2 (5 bases). Germline loops: CDR1 LGHNA, CDR2 YSLEER. V was cut by 0 bases and J by 2 bases, with 8 bases left in between. There are 15 residues in the CDR3. This chain's CDR3 is CASSQDGEPYNEQFF. The CDR3 DNA reads TGCGCCAGCAGCCAAGATGGGGAGCCCTACAATGAGCAGTTCTTC.

This chain uses TRBV24-1 with TRBJ2-7, with D possibly TRBD1 on 6 matching bases. CDR1 KGHDR and CDR2 SFDVKD come from the germline V gene. V lost 4 bases and J 6 bases, leaving 12 bases between the germline ends. The CDR3 spans 13 residues. CDR3 amino acids: CATSDTIGGEQYF. In nucleotides, the CDR3 is TGTGCCACCAGTGACACCATAGGGGGCGAGCAGTACTTC.

CDR3 DNA: TGTGCCAGCAGACACCGGGACAGAAATTCACCCCTCCACTTT. Translation: CASRHRDRNSPLHF. The chain joins TRBV5-6 to TRBJ1-6; 7 positions agree with TRBD1. The CDR3 consists of 14 residues. With V trimmed by 5 bases and J by 7 bases, 6 bases remained unmatched. The germline V gene has CDR1 SGHDT and CDR2 YYEEEE. Using reference TRBV5-6 and TRBJ1-6 for the parts outside the CDR3, the full variable domain is DAGVTQSPTHLIKTRGQQVTLRCSPKSGHDTVSWYQQALGQGPQFIFQYYEEEERQRGNFPDRFSGHQFPNYSSELNVNALLLGDSALYLCASRHRDRNSPLHFGNGTRLTVT.

The CDR3 reads CASSLSDRSSGANVLTF. As DNA, the CDR3 is TGTGCCAGTAGTCTTTCAGACAGGTCCTCTGGGGCCAACGTCCTGACTTTC. The rearrangement links TRBV19 to TRBJ2-6; D might be TRBD1 (6 bases). Germline CDR1 is LNHDA and CDR2 is SQIVND (reference sequence). This CDR3 spans 17 amino acids. V was cut by 5 bases and J by 0 bases, with 14 bases left in between.

The chain links TRBV10-3 to TRBJ2-1; 14 bases agree with TRBD2. This CDR3 comprises 17 residues. Germline CDR1 is ENHRY and CDR2 is SYGVKD. V trimming: 4 bases; J trimming: 7 bases; junction bases outside the gene matches: 9. The CDR3 here is CAISARLAGGGLNEQFF. The CDR3 nucleotides read TGTGCCATCAGTGCTCGACTAGCGGGAGGGGGTTTAAATGAGCAGTTCTTC.

The genes are TRBV27 and TRBJ2-7; TRBD2 matches 8 bases. Looked up from germline, CDR1 is MNHEY and CDR2 is SMNVEV (reference sequence). The CDR3 runs 17 residues. Trimming cost V 5 bases and J 2 bases; bases outside gene matches: 14. The CDR3 DNA reads TGTGCCAGCAGTCCGGGACTAGTTTTCCCTGGGGCCTACGAGCAGTACTTC. Translation gives CASSPGLVFPGAYEQYF.

The chain couples TRBV4-3 to TRBJ2-5, with TRBD1 identical over 9 bases. V was pared by 0 bases and J by 5 bases, with 10 bases of the junction left unmatched. The V gene's germline CDR1 is LGHNA and CDR2 YSLEER. The CDR3 is 17 residues long. CDR3 region: CASSQDRQGQGPETQYF. Here the CDR3 DNA reads TGCGCCAGCAGCCAAGATAGACAGGGACAGGGACCGGAGACCCAGTACTTC.

The chain joins TRBV4-2 to TRBJ2-7; the match to TRBD2 covers 11 bases. This CDR3 region has 18 residues. The V gene's germline CDR1 is LGHNA and CDR2 YNFKEQ. Trimming cost V 4 bases and J 1 base; bases outside gene matches: 12. This CDR3 is CASSPLAGGVDLSYEQYF. The CDR3 coding sequence is TGTGCCAGCAGCCCCTTAGCGGGAGGGGTCGACTTATCCTACGAGCAGTACTTC.

The rearrangement uses TRBV2 and TRBJ1-3, with D maybe TRBD1 (5 bases). V shed 2 bases and J shed 5 bases, with 10 bases lying between them. The germline V gene has CDR1 SNHLY and CDR2 FYNNEI. The CDR3 is 14 residues long. CDR3 residues: CASSESDRRNTIYF. CDR3 nucleotides: TGTGCCAGCAGTGAAAGTGACAGAAGAAACACCATATATTTT.

This chain uses TRBV28 with TRBJ1-2; D is unresolved. The CDR3 spans 15 residues. Germline values: CDR1 MDHEN, CDR2 SYDVKM. Trimming removed 5 bases at V and 1 base at J, with 14 bases between. The CDR3 sequence: CASSQLEYLNYGYTF. The CDR3 DNA reads TGTGCCAGCAGTCAACTGGAGTATCTTAACTATGGCTACACCTTC.

The V gene is TRBV7-8, the J gene TRBJ1-2; D may be TRBD1 (5 bases). Trimming left V 2 bases short and J 2 bases short, with 18 bases between. Germline V lookup: CDR1 SGHVS, CDR2 FQNEAQ. The CDR3 spans 17 residues. The CDR3 loop reads CASSLSLAQGPNYGYTF. Written as DNA, the CDR3 is TGTGCCAGCAGCTTAAGCTTGGCCCAGGGTCCCAACTATGGCTACACCTTC. The full variable domain, in which reference TRBV7-8 and TRBJ1-2 provide the parts outside the CDR3, is GAGVSQSPRYKVAKRGQDVALRCDPISGHVSLFWYQQALGQGPEFLTYFQNEAQLDKSGLPSDRFFAERPEGSVSTLKIQRTQQEDSAVYLCASSLSLAQGPNYGYTFGSGTRLTVV.

This sequence joins TRBV20-1 and TRBJ2-2; D remains unclear. V was pared by 3 bases and J by 3 bases, with 8 bases between. This CDR3 has 13 amino acids. In germline, CDR1 is DFQATT, CDR2 SNEGSKA (reference sequence). This CDR3 is CSASPQYTGELFF. CDR3 nucleotides: TGCAGTGCTAGTCCACAGTACACCGGGGAGCTGTTTTTT.

This chain joins TRBV11-2 and TRBJ2-3; 9 nucleotides align to TRBD2. The CDR3 extends over 15 amino acids. Germline CDR1 and CDR2: SGHAT and FQNNGV. V lost 5 bases to trimming and J lost 5 bases; unmatched junction nucleotides: 8. As DNA, the CDR3 is TGTGCCAGCAGCCCTAGCGGGGCGGGGGGAGATACGCAGTATTTT. Protein sequence: CASSPSGAGGDTQYF.

V gene TRBV3-1 (or the pseudogene TRBV3-2) combines with J gene TRBJ2-3, with TRBD2 matching 10 bases. The trim removed 4 bases at V and 3 bases at J, leaving 16 bases unmatched. The germline V gene encodes CDR1 LGHDT and CDR2 YNNKEL (reference sequence). The CDR3 is 19 amino acids. CDR3 residues: CASSRIEKRGGHVTDTQYF. Here the CDR3 DNA reads TGTGCCAGCAGCCGGATAGAAAAGCGGGGGGGCCATGTGACAGATACGCAGTATTTT.

V gene TRBV5-1 combines with J gene TRBJ1-5, with TRBD1 matching 7 bases. From germline, CDR1 is SGHRS and CDR2 YFSETQ. Unmatched junction bases numbered 11, after V lost 4 bases and J lost 7 bases. CDR3 length: 15 amino acids. In DNA form, the CDR3 reads TGCGCCAGCAGCCCGTGGACAGGTGGTGGGCAGCCCCAGCATTTT. Translating gives CASSPWTGGGQPQHF.

V is TRBV7-2 and J is TRBJ2-5; 8 nucleotides agree with TRBD2. Germline V gene data show CDR1 as SGHTA and CDR2 as FQGNSA. CDR3 size: 18 residues. V shed 1 base, J shed 2 bases, and the junction held 12 bases outside the gene matches. CDR3 loop: CASSLVGGAVVGQETQYF. CDR3 bases: TGTGCCAGCAGCTTAGTCGGGGGGGCCGTGGTCGGACAAGAGACCCAGTACTTC.

This sequence joins TRBV27 and TRBJ1-2, with D perhaps TRBD1 (6 bases). The germline V and J ends were trimmed by 5 bases and 1 base, with 11 bases remaining between them. The CDR3 consists of 14 residues. Germline-derived CDR1 and CDR2 are MNHEY and SMNVEV (reference sequence). CDR3 nucleotide sequence: TGTGCCAGCAGTCCCTGGACAGATAACTATGGCTACACCTTC. Translating gives CASSPWTDNYGYTF.

V gene TRBV9 combines with J gene TRBJ2-1; D is perhaps TRBD1 (6 bases). The V end lost 2 bases, the J end lost 2 bases, and 11 bases lay between the germline ends. CDR1 is SGDLS, CDR2 YYNGEE, per germline. The CDR3 is 15 amino acids. This CDR3 reads CASSVGRQAYNEQFF. CDR3 nucleotides: TGTGCCAGCAGCGTGGGGAGACAGGCCTACAATGAGCAGTTCTTC.

The chain employs TRBV10-1 and TRBJ2-7; D gene unclear. With 6 bases removed from V and 3 bases from J, the gap between germline ends came to 12 bases. Germline CDR1 reads WNHNN; CDR2 reads SYGVQD (reference sequence). This CDR3 is 13 amino acids long. The CDR3, as DNA: TGCGCCAGCAGAGATAAAAGAGACTACGAGCAGTACTTC. Protein product: CASRDKRDYEQYF.

The CDR3 here is CASTPWAQETQYF. DNA for the CDR3: TGTGCCAGCACCCCTTGGGCCCAAGAGACCCAGTACTTC. The V and J genes are TRBV12-3 or TRBV12-4 and TRBJ2-5; D uncertain. This CDR3 contains 13 residues. The ends were cut back, 7 bases at V and 1 base at J, with 10 bases in the middle.

The genes are TRBV10-3 and TRBJ2-5; D call uncertain. The ends were cut back, 3 bases at V and 5 bases at J, with 10 bases in the middle. Germline V gene data show CDR1 as ENHRY and CDR2 as SYGVKD. The CDR3 spans 13 residues. CDR3 sequence (DNA): TGTGCCATCAGTGAACCTCCGCGGGAGACCCAGTACTTC. Protein product: CAISEPPRETQYF.